Following are 32 T cell receptor beta chains from one sample sequenced in a study of OX40 agonist ivuxolimab in advanced cancers. Assay used: immunoSEQ multiplex PCR; TCRdb lists only in-frame clones, some missing. This table has 57,000 or so clones, 70% to 90% appearing once. Specimen: CD4+ or CD8+ T cells sorted from blood, collected in a trial of the OX40 agonist ivuxolimab. These receptors originate from an adult with an advanced solid tumor such as melanoma, head and neck, liver or kidney cancer.

This chain uses TRBV27 with TRBJ1-2; D uncertain. Germline values: CDR1 MNHEY, CDR2 SMNVEV (reference sequence). Deletions cut 4 bases from V and 1 base from J, with 4 bases between. The CDR3 totals 12 residues. The CDR3: CASSSGNYGYTF. The CDR3 DNA reads TGTGCCAGCAGTTCCGGTAACTATGGCTACACCTTC.

The V call is TRBV9, the J call TRBJ2-3, with 7 positions matching TRBD1. V shed 0 bases and J 2 bases; nucleotides not matched to a gene: 3. The length of the CDR3 is 15 residues. Germline lookup yields CDR1 SGDLS and CDR2 YYNGEE. CDR3 amino acids: CASSVGGGATDTQYF. The CDR3 nucleotides are TGTGCCAGCAGCGTAGGAGGGGGCGCCACAGATACGCAGTATTTT.

This clone was found a few times. The J gene is TRBJ2-1, the V gene TRBV5-1, with 7 bases identical to TRBD1. J lost 5 bases, V lost 4 bases, and 9 bases had no gene match. The germline V gene encodes CDR1 SGHRS and CDR2 YFSETQ. This CDR3 is 15 amino acids long. The DNA for the CDR3 is TGCGCCAGCAGCCCCACAGGGGCACAAAACAATGAGCAGTTCTTC. As protein: CASSPTGAQNNEQFF.

The chain couples TRBV18 to TRBJ2-1, with TRBD2 identical over 10 bases. The germline CDR1 and CDR2 sequences are KGHSH and LQKENI. The CDR3 is 15 amino acids. Unmatched junction bases numbered 8, after V lost 6 bases and J lost 6 bases. The CDR3 spells CASSPRASGSNEQFF. The DNA of the CDR3 is TGTGCCAGCTCTCCTCGGGCTAGCGGGAGCAATGAGCAGTTCTTC.

The chain combines TRBV28 with TRBJ2-7, with 8 positions matching TRBD1. With 7 bases clipped from V and 5 bases from J, the junction kept 7 bases outside the gene matches. This CDR3 comprises 13 residues. Germline V gene data show CDR1 as MDHEN and CDR2 as SYDVKM. CDR3 in DNA: TGTGCCAGCATAACAGGGGGGCTTCACGAGCAGTACTTC. Translated: CASITGGLHEQYF.

The V gene is TRBV15, the J gene TRBJ2-7; tentative D call: TRBD1 (5 bases). This CDR3 is 15 amino acids long. V was shortened by 2 bases and J by 3 bases, with 14 bases between the two germline ends. The germline CDR1 and CDR2 sequences are LNHNV and YYDKDF (reference sequence). CDR3 residues: CATSRIRVGDYEQYF. CDR3 DNA sequence: TGTGCCACCAGCAGAATCAGGGTAGGAGACTACGAGCAGTACTTC.

The rearrangement uses TRBV2 and TRBJ1-4, with D perhaps matching TRBD1 (6 bases). Trimming took off 6 bases at V and 4 bases at J, with 15 bases between the two ends. There are 15 residues in the CDR3. Germline CDR1 reads SNHLY; CDR2 reads FYNNEI. The CDR3 DNA reads as TGTGCCAGCAGGAGGGACGGACAGCTTAATGAAAAACTGTTTTTT. Translated, it gives CASRRDGQLNEKLFF. The full variable domain, completed using reference TRBV2 and TRBJ1-4, is EPEVTQTPSHQVTQMGQEVILRCVPISNHLYFYWYRQILGQKVEFLVSFYNNEISEKSEIFDDQFSVERPDGSNFTLKIRSTKLEDSAMYFCASRRDGQLNEKLFFGSGTQLSVL.

V usage is TRBV5-4 and J usage is TRBJ2-7; D gene unclear. This CDR3 comprises 14 residues. V lost 4 bases and J lost 3, with 14 bases in between. The germline CDR1 and CDR2 sequences are SGHNT and YYREEE (reference sequence). The CDR3 bases are TGTGCCAGCAGCCAGCCCCCTCACATCTACGAGCAGTACTTC. Protein: CASSQPPHIYEQYF. The full variable domain, in which reference TRBV5-4 and TRBJ2-7 provide the parts outside the CDR3, is ETGVTQSPTHLIKTRGQQVTLRCSSQSGHNTVSWYQQALGQGPQFIFQYYREEENGRGNFPPRFSGLQFPNYSSELNVNALELDDSALYLCASSQPPHIYEQYFGPGTRLTVT.

This chain links TRBV10-3 with TRBJ1-1; D is undetermined. From germline, CDR1 is ENHRY and CDR2 SYGVKD. CDR3 size: 13 residues. The V and J ends lost 7 bases and 0 bases respectively, with 9 bases between them. Here the CDR3 reads CAIKEQMNTEAFF. In DNA form, the CDR3 reads TGTGCCATCAAAGAACAGATGAACACTGAAGCTTTCTTT.

This chain connects TRBV4-1 to TRBJ1-5; the D gene is possibly TRBD1 (5 bases). Trimming cost V 3 bases and J 6 bases, with 24 bases left between them. This CDR3 has 18 amino acids. CDR1 and CDR2 (germline): MGHRA, YSYEKL. For the CDR3, the DNA is TGCGCCAGCAGCCATAGGCCGCGTGTCGTTAGGGGTCCTCAGCCCCAGCATTTT. Amino acid sequence: CASSHRPRVVRGPQPQHF.

V and J are TRBV9 and TRBJ2-3, with 7 nucleotides matching TRBD2. V shed 5 bases and J 0 bases; nucleotides not matched to a gene: 12. The CDR3 consists of 17 residues. Germline loops: CDR1 SGDLS, CDR2 YYNGEE. CDR3 in DNA: TGTGCCAGCAGTGGGGAGGGAGAGAGACATAGCACAGATACGCAGTATTTT. This translates into CASSGEGERHSTDTQYF.

This clone was recorded once. J is TRBJ2-7 and V is TRBV5-1; TRBD1 agrees at 9 bases. CDR3 length: 16 residues. Germline trimming cut 4 bases from V and 3 bases from J; bases unmatched to any gene: 11. Germline V gene sequence: CDR1 SGHRS, CDR2 YFSETQ. The CDR3 DNA reads as TGCGCCAGCAGCCCGGACAGGGGCGAATCTCTCTACGAGCAGTACTTC. The encoded protein is CASSPDRGESLYEQYF.

CDR3 DNA: TGTGCCAGCAGCCCAGACAGGGTATCCTACAATGAGCAGTTCTTC. It yields the protein CASSPDRVSYNEQFF. The chain recombines TRBV7-8 with TRBJ2-1; 7 bases are shared with TRBD1. J gave up 1 base and V 5 bases, and 5 bases lay outside the gene matches. This CDR3 is 15 amino acids long. Germline-derived CDR1 and CDR2 are SGHVS and FQNEAQ.

This sequence joins TRBV5-1 and TRBJ2-5; D possibly corresponds to TRBD1 (8 bases). Trimming pared 4 bases from V and 5 bases from J, leaving 15 bases between. This CDR3 is built from 14 residues. Germline CDR1 and CDR2: SGHRS and YFSETQ. The DNA for the CDR3 is TGCGCCAGCAGCGACGGACAGGGAGGGGAGACCCAGTACTTC. Translation: CASSDGQGGETQYF.

The chain uses TRBV2 and TRBJ2-5; TRBD1 matches at 10 bases. This CDR3 has 15 residues. Germline V gene lookup returns CDR1 SNHLY and CDR2 FYNNEI. V shed 11 bases, J shed 4 bases, and the junction held 13 bases outside the gene matches. CDR3 bases: TGTGCCGGCCATTCGGGACAGGGGACGGGAGAGACCCAGTACTTC. Protein sequence: CAGHSGQGTGETQYF.

The gene calls are TRBV7-2 and TRBJ2-1; D remains ambiguous. CDR1 SGHTA and CDR2 FQGNSA come from the germline V gene. The CDR3 extends over 13 amino acids. V lost 2 bases to trimming and J lost 4 bases, with 6 bases between them. Written as DNA, the CDR3 is TGTGCCAGCAGCTTATCCGGTTACAATGAGCAGTTCTTC. Protein: CASSLSGYNEQFF.

V gene TRBV28 combines with J gene TRBJ1-3; D is undetermined. The ends were cut back, 6 bases at V and 0 bases at J, with 18 bases in the middle. Germline V lookup: CDR1 MDHEN, CDR2 SYDVKM. The CDR3 covers 17 residues. The CDR3 region is CASRSPNSISSGNTIYF. DNA of the CDR3: TGTGCCAGCAGATCACCCAACAGTATAAGCTCTGGAAACACCATATATTTT.

This chain links TRBV14 with TRBJ1-1, with D perhaps TRBD1 (5 bases). V lost 7 bases and J lost 0, with 12 bases in between. The length of the CDR3 is 14 residues. Germline lookup yields CDR1 SGHDN and CDR2 FVKESK. The CDR3 loop reads CASTPGPMNTEAFF. The CDR3 region has the DNA TGTGCCAGCACACCGGGACCGATGAACACTGAAGCTTTCTTT.

The chain couples TRBV4-3 to TRBJ2-7; maybe TRBD2 (6 bases). This CDR3 contains 15 residues. The germline V gene encodes CDR1 LGHNA and CDR2 YSLEER. The V gene lost 0 bases and the J gene lost 2 bases, with 11 bases spanning the gap. The CDR3 sequence: CASSQDGGNTYEQYF. CDR3 DNA: TGCGCCAGCAGCCAAGATGGCGGGAACACCTACGAGCAGTACTTC.

J is TRBJ2-5 and V is TRBV11-2; a weak D match, TRBD2 (6 bases). CDR1 and CDR2 from the germline V gene are SGHAT and FQNNGV. The CDR3 totals 15 residues. The V and J ends lost 6 bases and 5 bases respectively, with 19 bases between them. The CDR3 is CASSHAGSSGETQYF. CDR3 sequence (DNA): TGTGCCAGCAGTCATGCGGGGAGTAGTGGCGAGACCCAGTACTTC.

The J gene is TRBJ2-7, the V gene TRBV5-1; TRBD2 aligns across 13 bases. V shed 2 bases and J 6 bases; nucleotides not matched to a gene: 8. The CDR3 has 16 amino acids. Germline V gene data show CDR1 as SGHRS and CDR2 as YFSETQ. CDR3 amino acids: CASSFGLAGEFSEQYF. DNA for the CDR3: TGCGCCAGCAGCTTTGGACTAGCGGGAGAGTTCAGCGAGCAGTACTTC.

This clone came up a few times. The chain uses TRBV18 and TRBJ2-7, with D tentatively TRBD2 (5 bases). The V gene lost 3 bases and the J gene lost 7 bases, with 13 bases spanning the gap. The CDR3 covers 13 residues. Germline assignment: CDR1 KGHSH and CDR2 LQKENI. The chain's CDR3 is CASSPPVSGEQYF. CDR3 sequence (DNA): TGTGCCAGCTCACCCCCCGTCTCGGGGGAGCAGTACTTC.

The chain uses TRBV4-1 and TRBJ2-3; the D gene is possibly TRBD2 (6 bases). Trimming cost V 1 base and J 4 bases, with 9 bases left between them. Germline loops: CDR1 MGHRA, CDR2 YSYEKL. The CDR3 runs 14 residues. CDR3 protein: CASSQAGEADTQYF. In nucleotides, the CDR3 is TGCGCCAGCAGCCAAGCGGGAGAGGCAGATACGCAGTATTTT.

J is TRBJ2-7 and V is TRBV5-6; TRBD1 agrees at 7 bases. The CDR3 is made up of 14 amino acids. Germline V gene lookup returns CDR1 SGHDT and CDR2 YYEEEE. Trimming cost V 5 bases and J 3 bases; bases outside gene matches: 8. CDR3 sequence: CASRPIRDSYEQYF. As DNA, the CDR3 is TGTGCCAGCAGGCCGATTCGGGACAGCTACGAGCAGTACTTC.

V is TRBV21-1 and J is TRBJ2-1; the table names TRBD1, a call not compared with the DNA. TRBV21-1 is labeled a pseudogene. This CDR3 is 15 amino acids long. The CDR3 coding sequence is TGTGCCAGCAGCAAAGGTGACAGGGGGAGCAATGAGCAGTTCTTC. Its translation is CASSKGDRGSNEQFF.

V is TRBV6-5 and J is TRBJ1-2; no reliable D call. Germline V gives CDR1 MNHEY, CDR2 SVGAGI. V was shortened by 0 bases and J by 7 bases, with 15 bases between the two germline ends. The CDR3 loop spans 15 amino acids. CDR3 sequence reads: CASSYSRLGSSGYTF. As DNA, the CDR3 is TGTGCCAGCAGTTACTCCAGGCTGGGTTCCTCTGGCTACACCTTC.

J is TRBJ1-1 and V is TRBV4-1; no definite D call. Germline-derived CDR1 and CDR2 are MGHRA and YSYEKL. V lost 6 bases and J lost 0, with 20 bases in between. This CDR3 is built from 17 residues. The chain's CDR3 is CASRNAPRRRVNTEAFF. DNA of the CDR3: TGCGCCAGCAGGAATGCCCCGAGGCGGAGGGTGAACACTGAAGCTTTCTTT.

This clone appeared a single time. The chain employs TRBV10-1 and TRBJ2-1; tentatively, D is TRBD2 (6 bases). This CDR3 is built from 13 residues. V was trimmed by 7 bases and J by 3 bases, leaving 10 bases between them. CDR1 is WNHNN, CDR2 SYGVQD, per germline (reference sequence). As DNA, the CDR3 is TGCGCCAGCACGAGGCGGGGCTACAATGAGCAGTTCTTC. Protein sequence: CASTRRGYNEQFF.

On this clone itself: A read error may produce the germline difference seen at one junction end. CDR3 sequence: CASSQDLKTEAFF. CDR3 DNA: TGTGCCAGCAGCCAAGACCTGAAAACTGAAGCTTTCTTT. J is TRBJ1-1 and V is TRBV11-1; no reliable D call. This CDR3 comprises 13 residues. Germline V gives CDR1 SGHAT, CDR2 FQDESV (reference sequence). The full variable domain, rest sourced from reference TRBV11-1 and TRBJ1-1, is EAEVAQSPRYKITEKSQAVAFWCDPISGHATLYWYRQILGQGPELLVQFQDESVVDDSQLPKDRFSAERLKGVDSTLKIQPAELGDSAMYLCASSQDLKTEAFFGQGTRLTVV.

This chain uses TRBV5-1 with TRBJ1-5; weak D call: TRBD1 (6 bases). V was trimmed by 3 bases and J by 7 bases, leaving 26 bases between them. The germline CDR1 and CDR2 sequences are SGHRS and YFSETQ. The CDR3 has 18 residues. The CDR3 sequence: CASSSAPNRVWIVQPQHF. CDR3 coding DNA: TGCGCCAGCAGCTCAGCCCCCAACAGGGTATGGATCGTACAGCCCCAGCATTTT.

The genes are TRBV10-2 and TRBJ1-2; D perhaps matches TRBD1 (5 bases). The CDR3 loop spans 15 amino acids. Germline V gene sequence: CDR1 WSHSY, CDR2 SAAADI. V gave up 9 bases and J gave up 4 bases, with 21 bases separating them. The CDR3 bases are TGCGCCAGTCAGGGTCGAGCCTCGGGCGGCTATGGCTACACCTTC. Protein: CASQGRASGGYGYTF.

The chain has TRBV6-1 and TRBJ2-1; D gene unclear. Germline values: CDR1 MNHNS, CDR2 SASEGT. There are 15 residues in the CDR3. The ends were cut back, 8 bases at V and 10 bases at J, with 24 bases in the middle. The CDR3 coding sequence is TGTGCCAGCGGATATGACCCCACGGTTTCGAGGGAGCAGTTCTTC. Translation gives CASGYDPTVSREQFF.